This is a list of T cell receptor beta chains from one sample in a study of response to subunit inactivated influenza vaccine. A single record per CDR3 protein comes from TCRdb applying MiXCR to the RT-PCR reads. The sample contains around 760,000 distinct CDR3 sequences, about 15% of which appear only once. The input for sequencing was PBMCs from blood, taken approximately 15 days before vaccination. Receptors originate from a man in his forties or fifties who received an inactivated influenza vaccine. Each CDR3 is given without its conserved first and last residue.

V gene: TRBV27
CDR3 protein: ASNKQGTYEQY

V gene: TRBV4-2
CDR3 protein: ASSQAGTEYNEQF

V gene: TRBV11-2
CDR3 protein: ASSLASLSSYNEQF

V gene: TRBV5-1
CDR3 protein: ASSLGFRDQPQH

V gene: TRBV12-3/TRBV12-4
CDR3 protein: ASSLLRSPYEQY

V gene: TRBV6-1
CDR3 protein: ASRDGTGSYEAF

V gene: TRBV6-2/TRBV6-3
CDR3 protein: ASRLTGGPNEQY

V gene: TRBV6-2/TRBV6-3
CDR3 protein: ASSYSATQY

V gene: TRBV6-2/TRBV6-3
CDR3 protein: ASSYSYIQY

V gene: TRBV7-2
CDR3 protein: ASSTQRRANEQF

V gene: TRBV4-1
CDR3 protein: ASSQQDSVNTQY